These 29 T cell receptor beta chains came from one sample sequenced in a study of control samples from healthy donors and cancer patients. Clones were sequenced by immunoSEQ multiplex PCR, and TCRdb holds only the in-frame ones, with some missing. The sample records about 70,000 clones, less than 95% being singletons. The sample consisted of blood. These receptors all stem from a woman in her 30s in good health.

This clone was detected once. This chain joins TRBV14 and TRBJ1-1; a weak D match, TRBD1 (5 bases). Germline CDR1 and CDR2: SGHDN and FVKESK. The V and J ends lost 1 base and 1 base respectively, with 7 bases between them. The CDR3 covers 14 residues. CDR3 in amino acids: CASSQVDRNTEAFF. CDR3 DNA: TGTGCCAGCAGCCAAGTAGACAGGAACACTGAAGCTTTCTTT. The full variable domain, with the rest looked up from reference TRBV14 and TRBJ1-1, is EAGVTQFPSHSVIEKGQTVTLRCDPISGHDNLYWYRRVMGKEIKFLLHFVKESKQDESGMPNNRFLAERTGGTYSTLKVQPAELEDSGVYFCASSQVDRNTEAFFGQGTRLTVV.

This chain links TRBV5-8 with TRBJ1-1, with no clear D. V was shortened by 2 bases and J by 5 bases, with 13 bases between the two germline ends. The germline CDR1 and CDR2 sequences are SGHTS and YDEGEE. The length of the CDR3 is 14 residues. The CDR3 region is CASSLIYGETEAFF. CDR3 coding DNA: TGTGCCAGCAGCTTAATTTACGGGGAAACTGAAGCTTTCTTT.

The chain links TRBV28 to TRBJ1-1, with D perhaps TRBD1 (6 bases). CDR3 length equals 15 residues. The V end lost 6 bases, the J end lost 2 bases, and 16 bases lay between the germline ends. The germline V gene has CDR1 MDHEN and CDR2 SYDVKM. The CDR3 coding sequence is TGTGCCAGCAGGCTCGGCGGACAGATTAACACTGAAGCTTTCTTT. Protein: CASRLGGQINTEAFF. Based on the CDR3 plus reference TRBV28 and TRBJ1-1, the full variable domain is DVKVTQSSRYLVKRTGEKVFLECVQDMDHENMFWYRQDPGLGLRLIYFSYDVKMKEKGDIPEGYSVSREKKERFSLILESASTNQTSMYLCASRLGGQINTEAFFGQGTRLTVV.

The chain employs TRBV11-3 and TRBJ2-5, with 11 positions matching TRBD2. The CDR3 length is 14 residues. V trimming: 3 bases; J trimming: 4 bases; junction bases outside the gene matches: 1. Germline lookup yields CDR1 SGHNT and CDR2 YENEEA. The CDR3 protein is CASSFSGGGETQYF. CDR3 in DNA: TGTGCCAGCAGCTTTAGCGGGGGGGGAGAGACCCAGTACTTC.

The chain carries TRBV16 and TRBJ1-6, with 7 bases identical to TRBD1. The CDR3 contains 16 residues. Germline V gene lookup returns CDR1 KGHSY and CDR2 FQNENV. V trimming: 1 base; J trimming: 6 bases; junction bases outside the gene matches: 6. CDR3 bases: TGTGCCAGCAGCCAATACGCGACAGGGAGTAATTCACCCCTCCACTTT. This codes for CASSQYATGSNSPLHF.

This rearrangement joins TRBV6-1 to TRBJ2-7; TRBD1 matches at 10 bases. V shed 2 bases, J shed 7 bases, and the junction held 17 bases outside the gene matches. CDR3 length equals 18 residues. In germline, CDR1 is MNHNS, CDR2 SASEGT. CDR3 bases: TGTGCCAGCAGTGAATGGGGACAGGGGACCCCCGGGAGTTGGGAGCAGTACTTC. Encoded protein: CASSEWGQGTPGSWEQYF.

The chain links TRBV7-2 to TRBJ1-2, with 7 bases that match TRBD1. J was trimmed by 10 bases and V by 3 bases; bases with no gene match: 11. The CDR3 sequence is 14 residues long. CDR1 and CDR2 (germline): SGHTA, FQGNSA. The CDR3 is CASSFTLGTAVYTF. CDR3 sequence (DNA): TGTGCCAGCAGCTTTACCCTCGGGACAGCTGTCTACACCTTC.

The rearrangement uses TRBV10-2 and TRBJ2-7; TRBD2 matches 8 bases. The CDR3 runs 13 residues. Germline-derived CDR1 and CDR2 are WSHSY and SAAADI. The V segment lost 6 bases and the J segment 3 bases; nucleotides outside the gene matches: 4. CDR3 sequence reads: CASRDLAGYEQYV. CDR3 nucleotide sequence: TGCGCCAGCAGAGATCTAGCGGGCTACGAGCAGTACGTC.

CDR3 protein: CASSLGLVPRELFF. CDR3 in DNA: TGTGCCAGCAGCTTGGGACTAGTTCCCCGGGAGCTGTTTTTT. The V gene is TRBV5-5, the J gene TRBJ2-2, with D tentatively TRBD2 (6 bases). Trimming cost V 0 bases and J 9 bases, with 12 bases left between them. Germline CDR1 and CDR2: SGHKS and YYEKEE (reference sequence). This CDR3 has 14 amino acids.

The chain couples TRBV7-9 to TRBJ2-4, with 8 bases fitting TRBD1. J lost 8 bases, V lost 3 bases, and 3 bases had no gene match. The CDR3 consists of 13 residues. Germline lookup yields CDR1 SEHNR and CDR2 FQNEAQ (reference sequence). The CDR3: CASSLDRVDIQYF. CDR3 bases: TGTGCCAGCAGCTTGGACAGGGTAGACATTCAGTACTTC.

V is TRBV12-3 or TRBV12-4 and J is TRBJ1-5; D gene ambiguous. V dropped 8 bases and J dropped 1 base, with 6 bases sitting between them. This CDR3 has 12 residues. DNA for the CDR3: TGTGCCAGCTGTGTAAGCAATCAGCCCCAGCATTTT. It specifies CASCVSNQPQHF.

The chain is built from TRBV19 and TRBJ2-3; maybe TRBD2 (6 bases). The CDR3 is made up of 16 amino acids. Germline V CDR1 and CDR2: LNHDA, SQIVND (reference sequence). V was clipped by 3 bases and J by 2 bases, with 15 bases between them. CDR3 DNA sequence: TGTGCCAGTAGTATGGGGTCCGCGGGAACCACAGATACGCAGTATTTT. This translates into CASSMGSAGTTDTQYF.

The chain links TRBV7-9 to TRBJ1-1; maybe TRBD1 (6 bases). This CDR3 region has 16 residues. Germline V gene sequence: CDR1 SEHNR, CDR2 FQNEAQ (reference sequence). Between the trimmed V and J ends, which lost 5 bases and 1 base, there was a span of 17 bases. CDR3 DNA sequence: TGTGCCAGCAGCCTCGCCGCAGGGGAGGCGAACACTGAAGCTTTCTTT. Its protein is CASSLAAGEANTEAFF.

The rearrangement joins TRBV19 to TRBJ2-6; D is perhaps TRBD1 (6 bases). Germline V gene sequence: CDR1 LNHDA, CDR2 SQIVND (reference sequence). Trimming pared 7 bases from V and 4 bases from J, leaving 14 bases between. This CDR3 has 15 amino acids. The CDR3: CASNPTGSGANVLTF. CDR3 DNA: TGTGCCAGTAACCCCACAGGGAGCGGGGCCAACGTCCTGACTTTC.

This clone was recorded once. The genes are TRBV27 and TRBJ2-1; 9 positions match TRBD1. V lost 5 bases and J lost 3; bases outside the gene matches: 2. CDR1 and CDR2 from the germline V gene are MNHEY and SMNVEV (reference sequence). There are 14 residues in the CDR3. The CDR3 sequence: CASSDRGVYNEQFF. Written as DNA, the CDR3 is TGTGCCAGCAGTGACAGGGGGGTCTACAATGAGCAGTTCTTC.

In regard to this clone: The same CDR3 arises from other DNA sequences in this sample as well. The CDR3: CASSLTANQPQHF. CDR3 coding DNA: TGTGCCAGCAGTTTAACGGCCAATCAGCCCCAGCATTTT. The V call is TRBV12-3 or TRBV12-4, the J call TRBJ1-5, with D unresolved. V lost 2 bases to trimming and J lost 3 bases, with 5 bases between them. This CDR3 spans 13 amino acids.

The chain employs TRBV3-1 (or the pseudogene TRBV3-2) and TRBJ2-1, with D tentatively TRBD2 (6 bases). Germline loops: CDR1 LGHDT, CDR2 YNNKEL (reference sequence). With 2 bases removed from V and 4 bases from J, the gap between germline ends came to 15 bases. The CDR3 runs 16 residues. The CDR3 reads CASSQWPDGGYNEQFF. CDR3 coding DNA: TGTGCCAGCAGCCAATGGCCGGACGGGGGATACAATGAGCAGTTCTTC.

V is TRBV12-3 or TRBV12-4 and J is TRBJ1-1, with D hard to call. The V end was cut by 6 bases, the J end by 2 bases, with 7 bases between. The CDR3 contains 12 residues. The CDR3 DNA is TGTGCCAGCAGCCTACCAAACACTGAAGCTTTCTTT. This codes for CASSLPNTEAFF.

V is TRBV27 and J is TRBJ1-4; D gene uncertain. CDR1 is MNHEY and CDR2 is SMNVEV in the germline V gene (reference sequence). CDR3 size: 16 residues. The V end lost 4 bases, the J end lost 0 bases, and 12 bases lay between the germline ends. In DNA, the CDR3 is TGTGCCAGCAGTTCCCACGCAGCCGCAACTAATGAAAAACTGTTTTTT. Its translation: CASSSHAAATNEKLFF.

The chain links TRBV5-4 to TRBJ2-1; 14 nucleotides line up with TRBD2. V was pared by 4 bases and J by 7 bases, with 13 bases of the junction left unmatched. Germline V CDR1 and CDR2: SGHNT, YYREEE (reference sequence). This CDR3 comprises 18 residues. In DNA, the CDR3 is TGTGCCAGCAGCGTCGGACTAGCGGGGGGCGGGCGAAGGAATGAGCAGTTCTTC. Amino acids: CASSVGLAGGGRRNEQFF.

Here the CDR3 DNA reads TGTGCCAGCAGCAAAAGGGACAGGGCTAGCACAGATACGCAGTATTTT. It yields the protein CASSKRDRASTDTQYF. The V call is TRBV5-5, the J call TRBJ2-3; the match to TRBD1 covers 9 bases. With 4 bases clipped from V and 0 bases from J, the junction kept 6 bases outside the gene matches. Germline assignment: CDR1 SGHKS and CDR2 YYEKEE (reference sequence). The CDR3 has 16 amino acids.

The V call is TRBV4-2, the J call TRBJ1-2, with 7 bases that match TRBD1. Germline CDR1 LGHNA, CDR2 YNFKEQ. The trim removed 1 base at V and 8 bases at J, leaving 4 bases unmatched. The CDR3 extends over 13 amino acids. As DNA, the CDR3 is TGTGCCAGCAGCCAAGCGACAGGGAACGGCTACACCTTC. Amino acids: CASSQATGNGYTF.

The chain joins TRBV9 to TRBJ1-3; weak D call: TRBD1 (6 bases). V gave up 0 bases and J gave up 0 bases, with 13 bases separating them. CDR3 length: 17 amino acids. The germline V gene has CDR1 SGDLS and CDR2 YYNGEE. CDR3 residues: CASSVASQGPSGNTIYF. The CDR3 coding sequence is TGTGCCAGCAGCGTAGCCTCCCAGGGGCCCTCTGGAAACACCATATATTTT. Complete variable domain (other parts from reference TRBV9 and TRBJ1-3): DSGVTQTPKHLITATGQRVTLRCSPRSGDLSVYWYQQSLDQGLQFLIQYYNGEERAKGNILERFSAQQFPDLHSELNLSSLELGDSALYFCASSVASQGPSGNTIYFGEGSWLTVV.

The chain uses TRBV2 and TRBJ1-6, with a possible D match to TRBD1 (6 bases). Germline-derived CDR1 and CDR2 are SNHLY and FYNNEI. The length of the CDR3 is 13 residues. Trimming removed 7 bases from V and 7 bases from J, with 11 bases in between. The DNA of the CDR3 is TGTGCCAGCACTACAGGGACGAATTCACCCCTCCACTTT. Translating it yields CASTTGTNSPLHF.

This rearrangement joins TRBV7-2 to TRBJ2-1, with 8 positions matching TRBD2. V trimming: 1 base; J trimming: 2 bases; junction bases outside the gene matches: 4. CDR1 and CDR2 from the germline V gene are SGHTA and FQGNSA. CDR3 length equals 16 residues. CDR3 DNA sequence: TGTGCCAGCAGCTTAGGGGAGCGGGGGACCTACAATGAGCAGTTCTTC. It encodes CASSLGERGTYNEQFF.

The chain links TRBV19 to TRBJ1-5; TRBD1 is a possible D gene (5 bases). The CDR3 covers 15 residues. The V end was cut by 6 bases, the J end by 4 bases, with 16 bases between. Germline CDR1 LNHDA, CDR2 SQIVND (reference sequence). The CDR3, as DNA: TGTGCCAGTAGACCCGCGGGGGTTTCTAATCAGCCCCAGCATTTT. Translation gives CASRPAGVSNQPQHF.

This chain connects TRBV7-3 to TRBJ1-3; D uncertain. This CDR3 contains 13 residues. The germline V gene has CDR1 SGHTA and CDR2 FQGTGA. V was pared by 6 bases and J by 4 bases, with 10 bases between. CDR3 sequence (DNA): TGTGCCAGCAGTTCCTCGCGCGGAAACACCATATATTTT. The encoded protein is CASSSSRGNTIYF.

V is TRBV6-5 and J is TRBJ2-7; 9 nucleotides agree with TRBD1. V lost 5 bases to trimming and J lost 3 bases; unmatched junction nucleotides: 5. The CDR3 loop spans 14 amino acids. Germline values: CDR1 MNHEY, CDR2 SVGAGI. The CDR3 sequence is CASSHQGQGYEQYF. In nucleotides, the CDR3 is TGTGCCAGCAGTCACCAGGGACAGGGCTACGAGCAGTACTTC.

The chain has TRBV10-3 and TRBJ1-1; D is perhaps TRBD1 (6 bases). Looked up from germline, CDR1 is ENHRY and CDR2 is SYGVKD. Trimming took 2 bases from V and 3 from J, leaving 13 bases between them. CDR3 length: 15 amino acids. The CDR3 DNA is TGTGCCATCAGTGAGGACCTGGCAGGGGACACTGAAGCTTTCTTT. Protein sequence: CAISEDLAGDTEAFF.